A selection of T cell receptor beta chains follows, all from one sample in a study of breast tumors, draining lymph nodes, adjacent tissues. TCRdb redid the calling of the multiplex PCR reads with MiXCR, one entry per CDR3 protein. The sample yields about 170,000 distinct CDR3 sequences, about 34% seen once. The sequenced sample was axillary lymph node tissue. These receptors were collected from a female donor with breast cancer. Some clones in this sample may be carry-over from other donors' samples. Each CDR3 is given with its conserved first and last residue. Each record gives: D gene, clone size, J gene, V gene, CDR3 DNA, CDR3 protein. D genes are given only for firm matches. Some rows have no size entry. The others give once, few or many, or a class for an expanded clone.

d_call: TRBD2; clone_size: NA; j_call: TRBJ2-3; v_call: TRBV2; cdr3_nt: TGTGCCAGCAGTGGGACTAGCGGGATCTCAGATACGCAGTATTTT; cdr3_aa: CASSGTSGISDTQYF
d_call: TRBD1; clone_size: many; j_call: TRBJ2-1; v_call: TRBV7-2; cdr3_nt: TGTGCCAGCAGCACCCGGGACAGCCGCTACAATGAGCAGTTCTTC; cdr3_aa: CASSTRDSRYNEQFF
d_call: NA; clone_size: many; j_call: TRBJ2-7; v_call: TRBV7-6; cdr3_nt: TGTGCCAGCAGCCCCTTTTCTGAGGTCCACGAGCAGTACTTC; cdr3_aa: CASSPFSEVHEQYF
d_call: NA; clone_size: NA; j_call: TRBJ2-5; v_call: TRBV11-3; cdr3_nt: TGTGCCAGCAGCTTAGCCCTGCTTTCTGGACTCTTGATGACTCAAGAGACCCAGTACTTC; cdr3_aa: CASSLALLSGLLMTQETQYF
d_call: NA; clone_size: many; j_call: TRBJ1-2; v_call: TRBV29-1; cdr3_nt: TGCAGCGTTGGGGACGTGTACACCTTC; cdr3_aa: CSVGDVYTF
d_call: TRBD1; clone_size: many; j_call: TRBJ1-2; v_call: TRBV27; cdr3_nt: TGTGCCAGCAGCCGCCCTCAGGGGGCAGGTGGCTACACCTTC; cdr3_aa: CASSRPQGAGGYTF
d_call: NA; clone_size: many; j_call: TRBJ2-7; v_call: TRBV19; cdr3_nt: TGTGCCAGTAGTAGCGCAGGGGGGCGGGCCTACGAGCAGTACTTC; cdr3_aa: CASSSAGGRAYEQYF
d_call: TRBD1; clone_size: many; j_call: TRBJ1-2; v_call: TRBV5-5; cdr3_nt: TGTGCCAGCAGCCTGGGACAGGAGAGTTATGGCTACACCTTC; cdr3_aa: CASSLGQESYGYTF
d_call: NA; clone_size: many; j_call: TRBJ1-4; v_call: TRBV24-1; cdr3_nt: TGTGCCACCAGTGATCCCCGGGACCCTAGTGAAAAACTGTTTTTT; cdr3_aa: CATSDPRDPSEKLFF
d_call: TRBD1; clone_size: many; j_call: TRBJ2-3; v_call: TRBV10-1; cdr3_nt: TGCGCCAGCAGTGAGTTCCAGGGGGGCACAGATACGCAGTATTTT; cdr3_aa: CASSEFQGGTDTQYF
d_call: NA; clone_size: many; j_call: TRBJ2-5; v_call: TRBV5-8; cdr3_nt: TGTGCCAGCAGCTCACTAGAGACCCAGTACTTC; cdr3_aa: CASSSLETQYF